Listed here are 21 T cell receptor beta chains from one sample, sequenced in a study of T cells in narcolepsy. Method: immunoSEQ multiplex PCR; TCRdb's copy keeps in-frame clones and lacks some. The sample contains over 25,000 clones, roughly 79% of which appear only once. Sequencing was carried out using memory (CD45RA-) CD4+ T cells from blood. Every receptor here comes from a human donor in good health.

CDR3 loop: CASRYGRTYEQYF. The CDR3 nucleotides read TGTGCCAGCAGGTACGGACGGACCTACGAGCAGTACTTC. This rearrangement joins TRBV13 to TRBJ2-5, with D hard to call. The last part of the DNA fits TRBJ2-7 better; the J call may be wrong. The CDR3 is 13 amino acids. In germline, CDR1 is PRHDT, CDR2 FYEKMQ (reference sequence).

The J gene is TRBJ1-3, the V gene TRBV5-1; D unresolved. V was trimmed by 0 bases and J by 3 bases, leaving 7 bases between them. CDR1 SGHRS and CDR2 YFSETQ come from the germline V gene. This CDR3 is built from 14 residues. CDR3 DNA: TGCGCCAGCAGCTTGGCCGGCTATGGAAACACCATATATTTT. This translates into CASSLAGYGNTIYF.

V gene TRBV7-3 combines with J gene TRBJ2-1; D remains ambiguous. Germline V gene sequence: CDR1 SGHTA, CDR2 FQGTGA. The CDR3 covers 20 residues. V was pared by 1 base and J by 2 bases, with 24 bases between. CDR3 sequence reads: CASSLRSPAPGDLTYNEQFF. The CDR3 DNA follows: TGTGCCAGCAGCTTAAGGTCCCCGGCACCTGGCGACCTAACCTACAATGAGCAGTTCTTC.

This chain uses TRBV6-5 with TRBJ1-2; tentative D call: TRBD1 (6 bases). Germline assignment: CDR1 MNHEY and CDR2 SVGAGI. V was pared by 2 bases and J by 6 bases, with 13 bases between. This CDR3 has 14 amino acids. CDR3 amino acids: CASSYGQGINGYTF. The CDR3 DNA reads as TGTGCCAGCAGTTACGGGCAGGGGATCAATGGCTACACCTTC.

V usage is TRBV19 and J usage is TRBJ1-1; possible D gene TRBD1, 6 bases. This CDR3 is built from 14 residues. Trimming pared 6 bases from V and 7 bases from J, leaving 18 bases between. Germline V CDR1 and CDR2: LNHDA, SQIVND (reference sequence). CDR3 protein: CASSYGQSYREAFF. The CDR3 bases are TGTGCCAGTAGCTACGGACAGAGCTACCGTGAAGCTTTCTTT.

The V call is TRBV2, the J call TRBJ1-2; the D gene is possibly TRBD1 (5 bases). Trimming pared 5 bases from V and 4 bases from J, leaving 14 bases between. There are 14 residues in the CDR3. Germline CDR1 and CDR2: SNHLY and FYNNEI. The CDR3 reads CASSTPQGTYGYTF. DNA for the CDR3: TGTGCCAGCAGTACCCCCCAAGGGACCTATGGCTACACCTTC.

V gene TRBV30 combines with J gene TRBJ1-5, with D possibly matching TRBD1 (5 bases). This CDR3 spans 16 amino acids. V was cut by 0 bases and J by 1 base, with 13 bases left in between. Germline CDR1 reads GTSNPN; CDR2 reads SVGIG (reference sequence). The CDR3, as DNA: TGTGCCTGGAGTGTACCGGGACGGAGAAGCAATCAGCCCCAGCATTTT. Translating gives CAWSVPGRRSNQPQHF.

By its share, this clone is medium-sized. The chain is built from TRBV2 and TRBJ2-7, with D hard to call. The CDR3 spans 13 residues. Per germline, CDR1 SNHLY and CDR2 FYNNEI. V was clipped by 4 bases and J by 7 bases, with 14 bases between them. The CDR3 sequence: CASSVLGSREQYF. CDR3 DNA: TGTGCCAGCAGTGTCTTAGGGTCTCGGGAGCAGTACTTC.

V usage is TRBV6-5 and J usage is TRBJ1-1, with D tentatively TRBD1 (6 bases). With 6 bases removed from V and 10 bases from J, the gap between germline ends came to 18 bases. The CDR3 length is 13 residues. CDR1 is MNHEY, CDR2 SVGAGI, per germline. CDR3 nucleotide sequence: TGTGCCAGCAGCGAAACCAGAAACAGGGCAGCTTTCTTT. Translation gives CASSETRNRAAFF.

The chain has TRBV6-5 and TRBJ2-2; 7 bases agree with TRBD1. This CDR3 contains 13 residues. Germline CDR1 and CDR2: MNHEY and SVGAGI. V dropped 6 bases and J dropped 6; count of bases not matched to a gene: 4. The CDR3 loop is CASRKTGSGELFF. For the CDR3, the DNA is TGTGCCAGCAGAAAGACAGGGTCCGGGGAGCTGTTTTTT.

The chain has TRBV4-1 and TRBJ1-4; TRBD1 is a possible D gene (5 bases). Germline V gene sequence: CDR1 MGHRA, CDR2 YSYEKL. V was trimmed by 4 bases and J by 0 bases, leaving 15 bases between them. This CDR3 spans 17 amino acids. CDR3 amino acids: CASSPGGIGSTNEKLFF. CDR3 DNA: TGCGCCAGCAGCCCCGGGGGGATTGGGTCAACTAATGAAAAACTGTTTTTT.

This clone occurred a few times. CDR3 sequence (DNA): TGTGCCAGCAAAGATACAGGGGGCTCCTACGAGCAGTACTTC. It codes for CASKDTGGSYEQYF. This chain uses TRBV2 with TRBJ2-7; the match to TRBD1 covers 8 bases. The germline V gene has CDR1 SNHLY and CDR2 FYNNEI. CDR3 size: 14 residues. With 7 bases clipped from V and 0 bases from J, the junction kept 5 bases outside the gene matches.

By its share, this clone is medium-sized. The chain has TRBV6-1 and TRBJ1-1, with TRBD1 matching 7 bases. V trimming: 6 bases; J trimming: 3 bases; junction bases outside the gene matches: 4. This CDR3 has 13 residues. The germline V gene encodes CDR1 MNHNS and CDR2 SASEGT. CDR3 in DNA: TGTGCCAGCAGAACAGGGGTTGACACTGAAGCTTTCTTT. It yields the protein CASRTGVDTEAFF.

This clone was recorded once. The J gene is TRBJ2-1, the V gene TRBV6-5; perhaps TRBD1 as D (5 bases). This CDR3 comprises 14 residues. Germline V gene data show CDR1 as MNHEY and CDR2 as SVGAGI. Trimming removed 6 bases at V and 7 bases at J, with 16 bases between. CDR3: CASSTGKVKNEQFF. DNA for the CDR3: TGTGCCAGCAGCACAGGAAAAGTGAAAAATGAGCAGTTCTTC.

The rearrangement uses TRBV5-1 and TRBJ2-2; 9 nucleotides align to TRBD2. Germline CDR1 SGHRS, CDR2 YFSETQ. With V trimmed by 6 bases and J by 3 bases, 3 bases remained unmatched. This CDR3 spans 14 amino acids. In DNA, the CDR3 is TGCGCCAGCAATCAGCGGGAGGACACCGGGGAGCTGTTTTTT. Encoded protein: CASNQREDTGELFF.

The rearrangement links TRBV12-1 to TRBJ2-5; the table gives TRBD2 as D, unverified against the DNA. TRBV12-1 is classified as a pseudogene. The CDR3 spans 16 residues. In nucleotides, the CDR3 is TGTGCCAGCAGCCCCCGGGCCGCGGGAGGGGGAGAGACCCAGTACTTC. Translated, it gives CASSPRAAGGGETQYF.

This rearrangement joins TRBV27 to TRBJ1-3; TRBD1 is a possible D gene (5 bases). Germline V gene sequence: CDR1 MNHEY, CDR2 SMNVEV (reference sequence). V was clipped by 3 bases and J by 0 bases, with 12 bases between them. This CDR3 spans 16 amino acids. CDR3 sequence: CASSFRGANSGNTIYF. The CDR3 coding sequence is TGTGCCAGCAGTTTTCGAGGGGCCAACTCTGGAAACACCATATATTTT.

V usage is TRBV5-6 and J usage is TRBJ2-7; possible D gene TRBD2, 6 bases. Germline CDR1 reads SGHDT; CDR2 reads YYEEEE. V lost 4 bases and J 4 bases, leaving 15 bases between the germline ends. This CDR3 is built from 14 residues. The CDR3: CASSRRPAGYEQYF. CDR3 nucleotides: TGTGCCAGCAGCAGAAGGCCCGCGGGGTACGAGCAGTACTTC.

The CDR3 sequence: CASRWGYSNQPQHF. CDR3 in DNA: TGTGCCAGCAGGTGGGGTTATAGCAATCAGCCCCAGCATTTT. This rearrangement joins TRBV6-1 to TRBJ1-5; unclear D gene. Germline assignment: CDR1 MNHNS and CDR2 SASEGT. This CDR3 has 14 residues. The V end lost 6 bases, the J end lost 0 bases, and 9 bases lay between the germline ends.

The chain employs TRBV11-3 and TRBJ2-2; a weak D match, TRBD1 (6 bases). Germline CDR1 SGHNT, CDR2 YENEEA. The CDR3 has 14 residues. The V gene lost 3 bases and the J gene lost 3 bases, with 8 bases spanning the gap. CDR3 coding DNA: TGTGCCAGCAGCTTTGGACAGTACACCGGGGAGCTGTTTTTT. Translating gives CASSFGQYTGELFF.

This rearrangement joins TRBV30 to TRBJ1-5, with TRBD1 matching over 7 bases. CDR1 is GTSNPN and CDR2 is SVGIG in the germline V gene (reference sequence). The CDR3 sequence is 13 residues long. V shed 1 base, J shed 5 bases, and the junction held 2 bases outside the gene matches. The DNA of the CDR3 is TGTGCCTGGAGTGGACAGGGCGATCAGCCCCAGCATTTT. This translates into CAWSGQGDQPQHF.